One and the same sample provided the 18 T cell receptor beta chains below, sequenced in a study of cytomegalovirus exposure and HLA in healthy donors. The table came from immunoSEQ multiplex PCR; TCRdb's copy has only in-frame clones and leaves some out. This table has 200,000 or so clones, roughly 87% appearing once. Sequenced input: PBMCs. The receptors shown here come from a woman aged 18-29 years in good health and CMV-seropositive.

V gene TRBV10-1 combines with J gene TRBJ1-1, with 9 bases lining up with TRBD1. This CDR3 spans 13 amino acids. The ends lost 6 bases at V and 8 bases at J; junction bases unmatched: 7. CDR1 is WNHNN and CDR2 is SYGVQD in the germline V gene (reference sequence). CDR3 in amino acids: CASSHTGGEEAFF. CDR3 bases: TGCGCCAGCAGCCACACAGGGGGCGAAGAAGCTTTCTTT.

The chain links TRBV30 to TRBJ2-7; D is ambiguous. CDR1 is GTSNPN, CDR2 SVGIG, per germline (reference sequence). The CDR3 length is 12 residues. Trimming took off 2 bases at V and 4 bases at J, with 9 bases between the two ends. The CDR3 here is CAWSPSSYEQYF. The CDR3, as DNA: TGTGCCTGGAGTCCGTCTTCTTACGAGCAGTACTTC.

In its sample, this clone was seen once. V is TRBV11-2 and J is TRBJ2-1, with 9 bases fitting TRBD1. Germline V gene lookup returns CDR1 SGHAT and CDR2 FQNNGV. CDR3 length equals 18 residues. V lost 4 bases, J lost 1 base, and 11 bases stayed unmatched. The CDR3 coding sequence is TGTGCCAGCAGCTCGATTAGGACAGGGGTTGGGTCCTACAATGAGCAGTTCTTC. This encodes CASSSIRTGVGSYNEQFF.

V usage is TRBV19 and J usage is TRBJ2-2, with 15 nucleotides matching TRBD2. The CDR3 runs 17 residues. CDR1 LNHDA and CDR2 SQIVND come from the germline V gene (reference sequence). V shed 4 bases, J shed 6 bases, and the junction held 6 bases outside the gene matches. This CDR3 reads CASSRTSGRALAGELFF. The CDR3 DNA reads TGTGCCAGTAGTAGGACTAGCGGGAGGGCCTTAGCCGGGGAGCTGTTTTTT.

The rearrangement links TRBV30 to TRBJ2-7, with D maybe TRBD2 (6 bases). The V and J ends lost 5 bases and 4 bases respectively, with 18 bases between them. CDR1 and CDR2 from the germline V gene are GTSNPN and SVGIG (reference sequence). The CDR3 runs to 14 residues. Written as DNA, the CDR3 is TGTGCCTGGGGGGCGGGGTTCGGTTCTTACGAGCAGTACTTC. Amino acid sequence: CAWGAGFGSYEQYF.

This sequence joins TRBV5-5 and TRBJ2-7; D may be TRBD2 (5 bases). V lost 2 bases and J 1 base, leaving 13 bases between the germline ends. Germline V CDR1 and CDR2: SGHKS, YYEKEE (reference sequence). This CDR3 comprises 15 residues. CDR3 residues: CASSLYRTGSYEQYF. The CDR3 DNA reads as TGTGCCAGCAGCTTATACCGGACGGGATCCTACGAGCAGTACTTC.

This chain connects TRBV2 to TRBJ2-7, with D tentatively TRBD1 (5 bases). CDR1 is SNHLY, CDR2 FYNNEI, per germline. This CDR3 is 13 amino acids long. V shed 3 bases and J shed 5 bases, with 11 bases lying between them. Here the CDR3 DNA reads TGTGCCAGCAGTGAGGTCGGCAGGGACGAGCAGTACTTC. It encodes CASSEVGRDEQYF.

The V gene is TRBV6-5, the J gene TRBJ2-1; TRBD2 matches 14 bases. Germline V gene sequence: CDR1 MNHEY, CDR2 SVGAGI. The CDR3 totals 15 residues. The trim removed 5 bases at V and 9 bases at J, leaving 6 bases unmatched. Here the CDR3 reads CASSPGLAGDTEQFF. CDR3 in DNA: TGTGCCAGCAGTCCGGGACTAGCGGGAGACACTGAGCAGTTCTTC.

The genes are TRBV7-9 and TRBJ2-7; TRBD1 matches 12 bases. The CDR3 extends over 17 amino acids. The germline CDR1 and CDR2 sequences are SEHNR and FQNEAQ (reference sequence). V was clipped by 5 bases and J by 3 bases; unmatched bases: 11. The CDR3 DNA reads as TGTGCCAGCAGCCCTCGGGACAGGGGGCCCCTCGACTACGAGCAGTACTTC. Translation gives CASSPRDRGPLDYEQYF.

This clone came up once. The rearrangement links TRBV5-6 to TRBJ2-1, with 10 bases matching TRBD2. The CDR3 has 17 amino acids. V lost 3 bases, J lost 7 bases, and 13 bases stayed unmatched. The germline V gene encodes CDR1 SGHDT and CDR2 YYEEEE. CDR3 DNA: TGTGCCAGCAGCTCCCCCGGGCTAGCGGGAGTATCGAATGAGCAGTTCTTC. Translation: CASSSPGLAGVSNEQFF.

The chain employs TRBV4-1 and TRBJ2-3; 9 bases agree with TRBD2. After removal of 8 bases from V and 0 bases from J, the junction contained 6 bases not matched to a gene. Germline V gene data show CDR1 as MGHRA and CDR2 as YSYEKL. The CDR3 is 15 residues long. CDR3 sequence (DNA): TGCGCCAGCGTCCTAGCGGGGTCTAGCACAGATACGCAGTATTTT. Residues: CASVLAGSSTDTQYF.

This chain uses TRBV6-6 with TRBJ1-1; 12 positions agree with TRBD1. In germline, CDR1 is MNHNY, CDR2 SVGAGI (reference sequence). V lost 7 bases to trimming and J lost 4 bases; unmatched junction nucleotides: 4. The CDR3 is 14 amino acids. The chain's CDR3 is CASTPGQGATEAFF. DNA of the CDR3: TGTGCCAGCACCCCGGGACAGGGGGCCACTGAAGCTTTCTTT.

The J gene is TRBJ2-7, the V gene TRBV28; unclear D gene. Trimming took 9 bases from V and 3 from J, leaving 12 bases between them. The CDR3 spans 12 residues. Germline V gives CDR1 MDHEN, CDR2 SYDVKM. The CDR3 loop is CASSVGFYEQYF. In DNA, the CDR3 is TGTGCCAGTTCTGTGGGCTTCTACGAGCAGTACTTC.

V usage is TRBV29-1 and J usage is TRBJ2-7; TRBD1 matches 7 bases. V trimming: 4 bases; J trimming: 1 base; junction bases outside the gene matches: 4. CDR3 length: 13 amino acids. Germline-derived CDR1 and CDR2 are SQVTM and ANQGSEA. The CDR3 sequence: CSVGQGRSYEQYF. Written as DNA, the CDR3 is TGCAGCGTTGGACAGGGAAGGTCCTACGAGCAGTACTTC.

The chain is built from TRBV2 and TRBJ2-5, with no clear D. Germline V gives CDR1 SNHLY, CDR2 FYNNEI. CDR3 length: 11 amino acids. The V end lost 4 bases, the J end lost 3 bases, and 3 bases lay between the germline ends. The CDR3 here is CASSAEETQYF. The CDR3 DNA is TGTGCCAGCAGTGCCGAAGAGACCCAGTACTTC.

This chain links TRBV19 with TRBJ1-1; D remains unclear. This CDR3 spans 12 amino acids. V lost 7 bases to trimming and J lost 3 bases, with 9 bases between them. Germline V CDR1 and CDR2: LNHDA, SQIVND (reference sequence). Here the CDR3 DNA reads TGTGCCAGTAATTACGGGGACACTGAAGCTTTCTTT. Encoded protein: CASNYGDTEAFF.

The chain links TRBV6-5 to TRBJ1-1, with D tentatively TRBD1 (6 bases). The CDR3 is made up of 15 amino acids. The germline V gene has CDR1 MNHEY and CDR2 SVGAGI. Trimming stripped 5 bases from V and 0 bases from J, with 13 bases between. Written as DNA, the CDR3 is TGTGCCAGCAGTATCAACAGGGTCATGAACACTGAAGCTTTCTTT. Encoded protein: CASSINRVMNTEAFF.

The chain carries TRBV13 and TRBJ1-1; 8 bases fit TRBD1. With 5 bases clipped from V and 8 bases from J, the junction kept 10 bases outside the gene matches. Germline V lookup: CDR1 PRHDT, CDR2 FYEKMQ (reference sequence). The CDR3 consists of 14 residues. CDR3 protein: CASSQNSGQEEAFF. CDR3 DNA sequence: TGTGCCAGCAGCCAAAACTCGGGACAGGAAGAAGCTTTCTTT.